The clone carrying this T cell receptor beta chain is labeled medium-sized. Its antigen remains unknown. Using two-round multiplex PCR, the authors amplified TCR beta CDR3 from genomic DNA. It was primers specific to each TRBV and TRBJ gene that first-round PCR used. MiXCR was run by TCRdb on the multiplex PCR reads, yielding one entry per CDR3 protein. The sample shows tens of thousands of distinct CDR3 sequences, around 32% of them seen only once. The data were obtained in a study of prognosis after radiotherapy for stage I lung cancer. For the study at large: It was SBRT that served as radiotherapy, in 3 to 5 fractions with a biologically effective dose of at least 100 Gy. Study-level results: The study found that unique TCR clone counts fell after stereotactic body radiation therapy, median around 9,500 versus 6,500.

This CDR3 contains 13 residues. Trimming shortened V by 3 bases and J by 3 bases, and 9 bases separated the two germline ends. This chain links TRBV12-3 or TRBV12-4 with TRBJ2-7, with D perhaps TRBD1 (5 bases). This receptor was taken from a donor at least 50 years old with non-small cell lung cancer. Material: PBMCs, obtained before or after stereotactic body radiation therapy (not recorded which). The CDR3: CASSFAGYYEQYF. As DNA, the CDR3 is TGTGCCAGCAGTTTCGCAGGGTACTACGAGCAGTACTTC.